Listed below are T cell receptor beta chains from one sample, sequenced in a study of T cell clonotyping in hematopoietic cell transplantation. Here immunoSEQ multiplex PCR was the method, and the copy in TCRdb shows in-frame clones only, minus some. The sample lists about 11,000 clones, 46% occurring once. The sample consisted of PBMCs, taken 30 days after allogeneic stem cell transplant. These receptors all stem from a male patient aged 45-60 years who had an allogeneic stem cell transplant from an unrelated donor, so the T cells may come from the graft donor. Some clones in this sample may be carry-over from other donors' samples. Each CDR3 is given with its conserved first and last residue. The D gene is left open where the match is weak. Only part of the rows carry a size: once, few, many, or a class if the clone is expanded.

DNA: TGCAGCGTTGCGGTAGGGGGAGCTGGCTACACCTTC
CDR3: CSVAVGGAGYTF
V: TRBV29-1
D: .
size: .
J: TRBJ1-2
length: 12

DNA: TGCGGCGTTGAAAAGGGGACAGGCCCTCACTTT
CDR3: CGVEKGTGPHF
V: TRBV29-1
D: TRBD1
size: few
J: TRBJ1-6
length: 11

DNA: TGTGCCAGCAGCTTAAATAGACAGAGCTACGAGCAGTACTTC
CDR3: CASSLNRQSYEQYF
V: TRBV7-2
D: .
size: few
J: TRBJ2-7
length: 14

DNA: TGTGCCAGTAAGTTTCTCGGCCGGGAGGATCAGCCCCAGCATTTT
CDR3: CASKFLGREDQPQHF
V: TRBV19
D: .
size: .
J: TRBJ1-5
length: 15

DNA: TGTGCCAGCAGCCATCCGCGGAGGGCTAATGAAAAACTGTTTTTT
CDR3: CASSHPRRANEKLFF
V: TRBV7-2
D: .
size: few
J: TRBJ1-4
length: 15

DNA: TGCGCCAGCAGCTTGGGGGGGGGCAATCAGCCCCAGCATTTT
CDR3: CASSLGGGNQPQHF
V: TRBV5-1
D: .
size: .
J: TRBJ1-5
length: 14

DNA: TGTGCCAGCAGCTTACTAGCGGGAGGGCCGGAGACCCAGTACTTC
CDR3: CASSLLAGGPETQYF
V: TRBV11-2
D: TRBD2
size: few
J: TRBJ2-5
length: 15

DNA: TGTGCCAGCTCCAGGAGCCAGGATGAGAATGGCTACACCTTC
CDR3: CASSRSQDENGYTF
V: TRBV2
D: .
size: few
J: TRBJ1-2
length: 14

DNA: TGCAGCGTCTCCACTAGCGGGGCCTACGAGCAGTACTTC
CDR3: CSVSTSGAYEQYF
V: TRBV29-1
D: TRBD2
size: once
J: TRBJ2-7
length: 13

DNA: TGTGCCTGGAGTGTAGGACTAGCGGGAGTATGGTTCTTC
CDR3: CAWSVGLAGVWFF
V: TRBV30
D: TRBD2
size: .
J: TRBJ2-6
length: 13

DNA: TGTGCCAGCCTACGCGCTCTGGGGAACACTGAAGCTTTCTTT
CDR3: CASLRALGNTEAFF
V: TRBV6-5
D: .
size: .
J: TRBJ1-1
length: 14

DNA: TGTGCCAGCAGTTTATTGGACCAGAAGGATGGCTACACCTTC
CDR3: CASSLLDQKDGYTF
V: TRBV27
D: .
size: .
J: TRBJ1-2
length: 14

DNA: TGCGCCAGCAGCTTGCGGGATGGGAACTATGGCTACACCTTC
CDR3: CASSLRDGNYGYTF
V: TRBV5-1
D: .
size: .
J: TRBJ1-2
length: 14

DNA: TGCAGCGGGGGACAGGGGCGGACTGAAGCTTTCTTT
CDR3: CSGGQGRTEAFF
V: TRBV29-1
D: TRBD1
size: .
J: TRBJ1-1
length: 12

DNA: TGTGCCTCCTACAGGAATGGCTACACCTTC
CDR3: CASYRNGYTF
V: TRBV30
D: .
size: .
J: TRBJ1-2
length: 10

DNA: TGCGCCAGCAGCCATTACGGGAGAGGCACAGATACGCAGTATTTT
CDR3: CASSHYGRGTDTQYF
V: TRBV4-1
D: .
size: .
J: TRBJ2-3
length: 15

DNA: TGTGCCAGCAGCGTAGGGCAGGGATGGGAGCAGTACTTC
CDR3: CASSVGQGWEQYF
V: TRBV9
D: .
size: .
J: TRBJ2-7
length: 13

DNA: TGTGCCAGCAGTGTGTCTGGAAACACCATATATTTT
CDR3: CASSVSGNTIYF
V: TRBV2
D: .
size: few
J: TRBJ1-3
length: 12

DNA: TGCGCCAGCAGCGACAATAAGGGGACAGCTAACTATGGCTACACCTTC
CDR3: CASSDNKGTANYGYTF
V: TRBV10-2
D: TRBD1
size: .
J: TRBJ1-2
length: 16

DNA: TGCAGCGTTGATTTTTGGGCAGGGATAACAGATACGCAGTATTTT
CDR3: CSVDFWAGITDTQYF
V: TRBV29-1
D: .
size: .
J: TRBJ2-3
length: 15

DNA: TGTGCCAGCAGCTTATGGCCCTATGGTCCCTACGAGCAGTACTTC
CDR3: CASSLWPYGPYEQYF
V: TRBV7-2
D: .
size: .
J: TRBJ2-7
length: 15

DNA: TGTGCCAGCAGTGGAGGGGGGGCCTTGAACACTGAAGCTTTCTTT
CDR3: CASSGGGALNTEAFF
V: TRBV14
D: .
size: .
J: TRBJ1-1
length: 15

DNA: TGTGCCAGCAGTGAAGCGGGCAGGGAAGCAGATACGCAGTATTTT
CDR3: CASSEAGREADTQYF
V: TRBV25-1
D: .
size: few
J: TRBJ2-3
length: 15

DNA: TGTGCCAGCAGTTGGCAAGCGAGCACAGATACGCAGTATTTT
CDR3: CASSWQASTDTQYF
V: TRBV27
D: .
size: .
J: TRBJ2-3
length: 14

DNA: TGTGCCAGCAGTGACGGCTATGAGCAGTTCTTC
CDR3: CASSDGYEQFF
V: TRBV2
D: .
size: few
J: TRBJ2-1
length: 11

DNA: TGTGCCAGCAGTTACGGGGGCGAGGGCTACACCTTC
CDR3: CASSYGGEGYTF
V: TRBV6-5
D: .
size: medium-sized
J: TRBJ1-2
length: 12

DNA: TGTGCCAGCAGCTTAGGCAGGCTTCAAGAGACCCAGTACTTC
CDR3: CASSLGRLQETQYF
V: TRBV7-9
D: .
size: few
J: TRBJ2-5
length: 14

DNA: TGTGCCAGCAGTGCTAATACTAAAGTAGATACGCAGTATTTT
CDR3: CASSANTKVDTQYF
V: TRBV2
D: .
size: few
J: TRBJ2-3
length: 14

DNA: TGTGCCAGCAGCCCGCGGACTAGCGGGAACGAGCAGTACTTC
CDR3: CASSPRTSGNEQYF
V: TRBV7-6
D: TRBD2
size: few
J: TRBJ2-7
length: 14

DNA: TGTGCCAGCAGTGAAGCGCTCGGGGATCTCTACGAGCAGTACTTC
CDR3: CASSEALGDLYEQYF
V: TRBV6-1
D: .
size: .
J: TRBJ2-7
length: 15

DNA: TGCAGCGTTTCCCGGGGCTATAATTCACCCCTCCACTTT
CDR3: CSVSRGYNSPLHF
V: TRBV29-1
D: .
size: .
J: TRBJ1-6
length: 13

DNA: TGTGCCAGCAGCAGTAATAGCGGGGGCGCAGGAGATACGCAGTATTTT
CDR3: CASSSNSGGAGDTQYF
V: TRBV7-3
D: TRBD2
size: .
J: TRBJ2-3
length: 16

DNA: TGCAGCGTTGATAGACAGGGTTCCTACGAGCAGTACTTC
CDR3: CSVDRQGSYEQYF
V: TRBV29-1
D: TRBD1
size: few
J: TRBJ2-7
length: 13

DNA: TGTGCCAGCAGCCGAGGGGGGGGCTATGGCTACACCTTC
CDR3: CASSRGGGYGYTF
V: TRBV7-2
D: .
size: .
J: TRBJ1-2
length: 13

DNA: TGTGCCAGCAGTTTATTCACGGGGGGAGAGACCCAGTACTTC
CDR3: CASSLFTGGETQYF
V: TRBV28
D: TRBD2
size: .
J: TRBJ2-5
length: 14

DNA: TGTGCCAGTAGTCCGGGACATTCTATTCCGTACTTC
CDR3: CASSPGHSIPYF
V: TRBV19
D: .
size: .
J: TRBJ2-5
length: 12

DNA: TGTGCCAGCAGCCTGGCGAGGGCTCCACTCTACGAGCAGTACTTC
CDR3: CASSLARAPLYEQYF
V: TRBV5-6
D: .
size: .
J: TRBJ2-7
length: 15

DNA: TGCAGCGTTGAAGGGTTCGGCTACACCTTC
CDR3: CSVEGFGYTF
V: TRBV29-1
D: .
size: large
J: TRBJ1-2
length: 10

DNA: TGTGCCAGCAGCTTAGTACCAACCCGGGACAGGGGTAACGGGGAGCTGTTTTTT
CDR3: CASSLVPTRDRGNGELFF
V: TRBV7-2
D: TRBD1
size: .
J: TRBJ2-2
length: 18

DNA: TGTGCCAGCAGCTTCGGGGTTAGTGGCTACACCTTC
CDR3: CASSFGVSGYTF
V: TRBV5-6
D: .
size: few
J: TRBJ1-2
length: 12

DNA: TGTGCCAGCAGCTTATCGGGATCCGCCGGGTATGACGAGCAGTACTTC
CDR3: CASSLSGSAGYDEQYF
V: TRBV2
D: .
size: .
J: TRBJ2-7
length: 16

DNA: TGTGCCAGCAGTTTATACAGCACCGGGGAGCTGTTTTTT
CDR3: CASSLYSTGELFF
V: TRBV28
D: .
size: .
J: TRBJ2-2
length: 13

DNA: TGTGCCAGCAGTGAGGGAGGACCAACTAATGAAAAACTGTTTTTT
CDR3: CASSEGGPTNEKLFF
V: TRBV2
D: .
size: .
J: TRBJ1-4
length: 15

DNA: TGCGCCAGCACCAAGGACTACAATGAGCAGTTCTTC
CDR3: CASTKDYNEQFF
V: TRBV5-1
D: .
size: once
J: TRBJ2-1
length: 12

DNA: TGTGCCAGCAGTCAGGGGTATGGAGCTTTCTTT
CDR3: CASSQGYGAFF
V: TRBV6-6
D: .
size: once
J: TRBJ1-1
length: 11

DNA: TGTGCCAGCAGGACAGGGCGAAATCAGCCCCAGCATTTT
CDR3: CASRTGRNQPQHF
V: TRBV28
D: TRBD1
size: .
J: TRBJ1-5
length: 13

DNA: TGTGCCAGCAGCGTAGGCGGCGGACAATACAATGAGCAGTTCTTC
CDR3: CASSVGGGQYNEQFF
V: TRBV9
D: .
size: .
J: TRBJ2-1
length: 15